The rows below give T cell receptor beta chains drawn from one sample of a study of beta chain features in type 1 diabetes. The table came from immunoSEQ multiplex PCR; TCRdb's copy has only in-frame clones and leaves some out. The top ten clones hold 0.008% to 0.011% of a sample with under 400,000 clones, 10% to 15% of them seen once. Sequences were obtained from naive CD4+ T cells from blood. These TCRs come from a woman aged 18 to 35 with type 1 diabetes. Both conserved end residues are part of each CDR3. The D gene is left open where the match is weak. Some rows mark clone size as missing; the rest say once, few, many or name a class of expanded clone.

len: 15
j_gene: TRBJ1-4
d_gene: -
abundance: few
v_gene: TRBV7-8
CDR3aa: CASSSGRGGTEKLFF
CDR3nt: TGTGCCAGCAGCTCCGGGCGGGGGGGAACTGAAAAACTGTTTTTT

len: 16
j_gene: TRBJ2-1
d_gene: -
abundance: -
v_gene: TRBV18
CDR3aa: CASSEPGTQLWNEQFF
CDR3nt: TGTGCCAGCTCTGAACCCGGGACTCAGCTTTGGAATGAGCAGTTCTTC

len: 14
j_gene: TRBJ2-5
d_gene: -
abundance: -
v_gene: TRBV18
CDR3aa: CASSPTGWEETQYF
CDR3nt: TGTGCCAGCTCACCAACAGGGTGGGAAGAGACCCAGTACTTC

len: 12
j_gene: TRBJ1-5
d_gene: -
abundance: few
v_gene: TRBV29-1
CDR3aa: CSVAASGQPQHF
CDR3nt: TGCAGCGTTGCCGCAAGCGGTCAGCCCCAGCATTTT

len: 13
j_gene: TRBJ1-4
d_gene: -
abundance: few
v_gene: TRBV30
CDR3aa: CAWSVRVNEKLFF
CDR3nt: TGTGCCTGGAGTGTACGAGTTAATGAAAAACTGTTTTTT

len: 19
j_gene: TRBJ1-3
d_gene: -
abundance: few
v_gene: TRBV21-1
CDR3aa: CASSNQVRDRDFPGNTIYF
CDR3nt: TGTGCCAGCAGCAACCAAGTCCGGGACAGGGATTTCCCTGGAAACACCATATATTTT

len: 16
j_gene: TRBJ1-5
d_gene: -
abundance: -
v_gene: TRBV19
CDR3aa: CASSIPGMGLNQPQHF
CDR3nt: TGTGCCAGTAGTATACCGGGGATGGGGTTAAATCAGCCCCAGCATTTT

len: 15
j_gene: TRBJ1-6
d_gene: -
abundance: -
v_gene: TRBV4-3
CDR3aa: CASSQVVDSYSPLHF
CDR3nt: TGCGCCAGCAGCCAAGTCGTTGACAGCTATTCACCCCTCCACTTT

len: 12
j_gene: TRBJ1-4
d_gene: -
abundance: -
v_gene: TRBV11-2
CDR3aa: CASSLVAGALFF
CDR3nt: TGTGCCAGCAGCTTAGTTGCTGGGGCACTGTTTTTT

len: 12
j_gene: TRBJ2-5
d_gene: -
abundance: few
v_gene: TRBV2
CDR3aa: CASTGRGETQYF
CDR3nt: TGTGCCAGCACAGGGAGGGGGGAGACCCAGTACTTC

len: 15
j_gene: TRBJ2-7
d_gene: TRBD1
abundance: few
v_gene: TRBV6-5
CDR3aa: CASSYSGTGTYEQYF
CDR3nt: TGTGCCAGCAGTTACTCGGGGACAGGCACCTACGAGCAGTACTTC

len: 12
j_gene: TRBJ2-4
d_gene: -
abundance: few
v_gene: TRBV7-2
CDR3aa: CASSLASRLQYF
CDR3nt: TGTGCCAGCAGCTTAGCTAGCCGACTCCAGTACTTC

len: 15
j_gene: TRBJ2-1
d_gene: TRBD2
abundance: few
v_gene: TRBV9
CDR3aa: CASSSTSGNYNEQFF
CDR3nt: TGTGCCAGCAGCTCGACTAGCGGGAACTACAATGAGCAGTTCTTC

len: 10
j_gene: TRBJ2-7
d_gene: -
abundance: -
v_gene: TRBV28
CDR3aa: CASASRQQYF
CDR3nt: TGTGCCAGCGCTAGTAGGCAGCAGTACTTC

len: 15
j_gene: TRBJ1-6
d_gene: TRBD1
abundance: -
v_gene: TRBV14
CDR3aa: CASSQTGTVNSPLHF
CDR3nt: TGTGCCAGCAGCCAAACCGGGACAGTGAATTCACCCCTCCACTTT

len: 16
j_gene: TRBJ1-2
d_gene: -
abundance: few
v_gene: TRBV4-3
CDR3aa: CASSQDRGRGNYGYTF
CDR3nt: TGCGCCAGCAGCCAAGATAGGGGCAGGGGCAACTATGGCTACACCTTC

len: 13
j_gene: TRBJ2-5
d_gene: TRBD2
abundance: few
v_gene: TRBV7-2
CDR3aa: CASLAGGWETQYF
CDR3nt: TGTGCCAGCCTAGCGGGAGGGTGGGAGACCCAGTACTTC

len: 17
j_gene: TRBJ1-4
d_gene: -
abundance: -
v_gene: TRBV7-9
CDR3aa: CASSPTTVVSGGEKLFF
CDR3nt: TGTGCCAGCAGCCCCACCACGGTCGTGAGTGGAGGGGAAAAACTGTTTTTT

len: 11
j_gene: TRBJ2-1
d_gene: -
abundance: -
v_gene: TRBV28
CDR3aa: CASRRDLEQFF
CDR3nt: TGTGCCAGCCGCCGGGATCTCGAGCAGTTCTTC

len: 18
j_gene: TRBJ2-6
d_gene: -
abundance: -
v_gene: TRBV5-1
CDR3aa: CASSPGHNLPSGANVLTF
CDR3nt: TGCGCCAGCAGCCCGGGACACAATTTACCTTCTGGGGCCAACGTCCTGACTTTC

len: 15
j_gene: TRBJ2-7
d_gene: TRBD2
abundance: few
v_gene: TRBV9
CDR3aa: CASSVRSGGSYEQYF
CDR3nt: TGTGCCAGCAGCGTAAGGAGCGGGGGTTCCTACGAGCAGTACTTC

len: 13
j_gene: TRBJ2-1
d_gene: TRBD2
abundance: few
v_gene: TRBV4-2
CDR3aa: CASGLAGANEQFF
CDR3nt: TGTGCCAGCGGACTAGCGGGAGCCAATGAGCAGTTCTTC

len: 15
j_gene: TRBJ2-5
d_gene: TRBD2
abundance: -
v_gene: TRBV29-1
CDR3aa: CSVQLAGGAQETQYF
CDR3nt: TGCAGCGTTCAACTAGCGGGAGGGGCCCAAGAGACCCAGTACTTC

len: 15
j_gene: TRBJ2-5
d_gene: -
abundance: -
v_gene: TRBV27
CDR3aa: CASSLFPTGQETQYF
CDR3nt: TGTGCCAGCAGTTTATTCCCGACAGGCCAAGAGACCCAGTACTTC

len: 13
j_gene: TRBJ1-4
d_gene: -
abundance: -
v_gene: TRBV11-2
CDR3aa: CASSLGRNEKLFF
CDR3nt: TGTGCCAGCAGCTTAGGCAGGAATGAAAAACTGTTTTTT

len: 12
j_gene: TRBJ1-4
d_gene: -
abundance: -
v_gene: TRBV25-1
CDR3aa: CASSEKGEKLFF
CDR3nt: TGTGCCAGCAGTGAGAAGGGGGAAAAACTGTTTTTT

len: 14
j_gene: TRBJ2-7
d_gene: TRBD1
abundance: -
v_gene: TRBV27
CDR3aa: CASTSTGGFYEQYF
CDR3nt: TGTGCCAGCACCTCGACAGGGGGATTCTACGAGCAGTACTTC

len: 13
j_gene: TRBJ2-7
d_gene: -
abundance: -
v_gene: TRBV18
CDR3aa: CASSPGFGYEQYF
CDR3nt: TGTGCCAGCTCACCCGGGTTCGGCTACGAGCAGTACTTC

len: 13
j_gene: TRBJ1-2
d_gene: -
abundance: few
v_gene: TRBV25-1
CDR3aa: CASRSDSFYGYTF
CDR3nt: TGTGCCAGCAGATCGGACAGTTTCTATGGCTACACCTTC

len: 14
j_gene: TRBJ1-4
d_gene: TRBD1
abundance: few
v_gene: TRBV7-9
CDR3aa: CASSLRQGFEKLFF
CDR3nt: TGTGCCAGCAGCTTAAGACAGGGCTTTGAAAAACTGTTTTTT

len: 15
j_gene: TRBJ2-1
d_gene: TRBD1
abundance: -
v_gene: TRBV19
CDR3aa: CASSIWTGDYNEQFF
CDR3nt: TGTGCCAGTAGTATATGGACAGGCGACTACAATGAGCAGTTCTTC

len: 11
j_gene: TRBJ1-1
d_gene: -
abundance: few
v_gene: TRBV20-1
CDR3aa: CSGSLNTEAFF
CDR3nt: TGCAGTGGGAGCCTGAACACTGAAGCTTTCTTT

len: 12
j_gene: TRBJ2-5
d_gene: -
abundance: few
v_gene: TRBV23-1
CDR3aa: CASKATGKTQYF
CDR3nt: TGCGCCAGCAAGGCCACCGGGAAGACCCAGTACTTC

len: 12
j_gene: TRBJ2-7
d_gene: -
abundance: few
v_gene: TRBV7-2
CDR3aa: CASSLRTYEQYF
CDR3nt: TGTGCCAGCAGCTTAAGGACTTACGAGCAGTACTTC

len: 15
j_gene: TRBJ1-2
d_gene: TRBD1
abundance: -
v_gene: TRBV5-1
CDR3aa: CASSSSGGGGYGYTF
CDR3nt: TGCGCCAGCAGCTCATCAGGGGGAGGAGGCTATGGCTACACCTTC

len: 14
j_gene: TRBJ2-1
d_gene: -
abundance: few
v_gene: TRBV27
CDR3aa: CASTRGESYNEQFF
CDR3nt: TGTGCCAGCACACGTGGGGAGTCCTACAATGAGCAGTTCTTC

len: 14
j_gene: TRBJ2-5
d_gene: TRBD2
abundance: -
v_gene: TRBV6-6
CDR3aa: CASNMVAGGETQYF
CDR3nt: TGTGCCAGCAACATGGTAGCGGGAGGAGAGACCCAGTACTTC

len: 10
j_gene: TRBJ2-1
d_gene: -
abundance: few
v_gene: TRBV20-1
CDR3aa: CSARGGGQFF
CDR3nt: TGCAGTGCTAGGGGGGGAGGGCAGTTCTTC

len: 13
j_gene: TRBJ2-5
d_gene: -
abundance: -
v_gene: TRBV18
CDR3aa: CASSRTVQETQYF
CDR3nt: TGTGCCAGCTCACGGACAGTCCAAGAGACCCAGTACTTC

len: 17
j_gene: TRBJ2-3
d_gene: TRBD1
abundance: -
v_gene: TRBV4-3
CDR3aa: CASSQDQQGAPRGTQYF
CDR3nt: TGCGCCAGCAGCCAAGATCAACAGGGGGCTCCTCGGGGTACGCAGTATTTT

len: 16
j_gene: TRBJ2-2
d_gene: -
abundance: few
v_gene: TRBV6-6
CDR3aa: CASSTPRQASIGELFF
CDR3nt: TGTGCCAGCAGTACCCCAAGACAGGCTTCTATCGGGGAGCTGTTTTTT

len: 16
j_gene: TRBJ2-7
d_gene: -
abundance: few
v_gene: TRBV4-2
CDR3aa: CASSLRREVSSYEQYF
CDR3nt: TGTGCCAGCAGCCTCAGAAGGGAGGTTAGCTCCTACGAGCAGTACTTC

len: 15
j_gene: TRBJ1-5
d_gene: TRBD1
abundance: few
v_gene: TRBV4-2
CDR3aa: CASSHPDRVDQPQHF
CDR3nt: TGTGCCAGCAGCCACCCTGACAGGGTGGATCAGCCCCAGCATTTT